The following is a TCR beta chain sequence with its context. Antigen specificity is unknown. The table came from immunoSEQ multiplex PCR; TCRdb's copy has only in-frame clones and leaves some out. This table holds about 130,000 clones, roughly 90% found once. The sample belongs to a study of T cell responses to AZD1222 COVID-19 vaccine. Study-level findings and limits: With dominance at 160-218 and 743-854, vaccine-associated CD4 TCRs spanned spike. There were mostly white British donors and more females than males, and clonal diversity was possibly underestimated. Close to half of spike-specific TCRs reportedly recognize unmutated variant regions. Repertoires were sampled only after the peak T cell response.

The TCR originated in an adult who received the AZD1222 COVID-19 vaccine. Sequenced material: peripheral blood, taken 28 days after the second AZD1222 dose.

In nucleotides, the CDR3 is TGTGCCAGCAGTTACTCGATCGGGCCCCAGCTGTTTTTT. Translation gives CASSYSIGPQLFF. This sequence joins TRBV6-5 and TRBJ1-4, with D unresolved. Germline CDR1 is MNHEY and CDR2 is SVGAGI. V gave up 0 bases and J gave up 14 bases, with 13 bases separating them. This CDR3 has 13 residues.